The next 6 T cell receptor beta chains were all read from a single sample in a study of blood T cells in healthy people across ages. PCR was performed a second time for roughly 7 to 11 cycles using a sample-barcoded 5' primer and a J-beta primer mix. TCRdb re-analysed the 5' RACE reads in MiXCR, keeping a single row per CDR3 protein. The table has fewer than 900,000 distinct CDR3 sequences, more than 40% seen once. The sequencing sample was made of blood. These receptors all stem from a woman aged 60-75 years in good health.

This chain links TRBV6-6 with TRBJ1-4; D is uncertain. Trimming pared 0 bases from V and 7 bases from J, leaving 9 bases between. The CDR3 is made up of 14 amino acids. The germline CDR1 and CDR2 sequences are MNHNY and SVGAGI (reference sequence). CDR3 sequence reads: CASSYSNTFEKLFF. The CDR3 DNA follows: TGTGCCAGCAGTTACTCGAATACCTTTGAAAAACTGTTTTTT.

The V and J genes are TRBV7-2 and TRBJ1-6; maybe TRBD1 (5 bases). Trimming removed 2 bases from V and 2 bases from J, with 13 bases in between. This CDR3 spans 17 amino acids. Germline V gene sequence: CDR1 SGHTA, CDR2 FQGNSA. CDR3 DNA: TGTGCCAGCAGCTTAAGTACGGGGCGCCCCTATAATTCACCCCTCCACTTT. Its translation: CASSLSTGRPYNSPLHF.

The chain combines TRBV7-3 with TRBJ2-2; TRBD2 agrees at 8 bases. V shed 1 base, J shed 4 bases, and the junction held 8 bases outside the gene matches. The CDR3 totals 17 residues. Germline values: CDR1 SGHTA, CDR2 FQGTGA. The CDR3 nucleotides read TGTGCCAGCAGCTTAAGCGGCGGGGGGATGGGCACCGGGGAGCTGTTTTTT. This gives the protein CASSLSGGGMGTGELFF.

This clonotype was counted a few times. The CDR3 spells CSASPGAGFRNEQFF. In DNA form, the CDR3 reads TGCAGTGCTAGTCCAGGGGCGGGATTTCGGAATGAGCAGTTCTTC. V and J are TRBV20-1 and TRBJ2-1, with D tentatively TRBD1 or TRBD2 (6 bases each). The CDR3 loop spans 15 amino acids. V was pared by 3 bases and J by 7 bases, with 19 bases between. CDR1 and CDR2 (germline): DFQATT, SNEGSKA (reference sequence).

This clonotype has a handful of counts. This rearrangement joins TRBV2 to TRBJ1-6; TRBD1 matches at 7 bases. V shed 2 bases, J shed 10 bases, and the junction held 5 bases outside the gene matches. Germline CDR1 is SNHLY and CDR2 is FYNNEI. The CDR3 length is 14 residues. The chain's CDR3 is CASSERGHGSPLHF. CDR3 nucleotide sequence: TGTGCCAGCAGTGAAAGGGGGCATGGGTCACCCCTCCACTTT.

In its sample, this clonotype was seen once. The germline gene is not matched at one end of the junction; a read error may be the cause. This chain uses TRBV6-6 with TRBJ1-4; no reliable D call. Germline CDR1 and CDR2: MNHNY and SVGAGI (reference sequence). This CDR3 region has 11 residues. The CDR3 is CASSPKEKLFF. CDR3 DNA sequence: TGTGCCAGCAGTCCTAAGGAAAAACTGTTTTTT.